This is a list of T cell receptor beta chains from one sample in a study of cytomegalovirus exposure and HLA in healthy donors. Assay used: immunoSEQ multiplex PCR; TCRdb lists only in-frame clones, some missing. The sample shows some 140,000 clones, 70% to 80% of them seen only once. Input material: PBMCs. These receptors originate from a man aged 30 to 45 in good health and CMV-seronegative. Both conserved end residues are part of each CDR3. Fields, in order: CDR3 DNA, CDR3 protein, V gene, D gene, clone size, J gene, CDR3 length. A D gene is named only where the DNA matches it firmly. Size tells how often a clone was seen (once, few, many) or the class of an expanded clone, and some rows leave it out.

TGTGCCAGCAGCCCTATGGACAGCCCCTATGGCTACACCTTC,CASSPMDSPYGYTF,TRBV7-2,.,few,TRBJ1-2,14
TGTGCCAGCAGTTGGGTAACAGGGTTTTACGAGCAGTACTTC,CASSWVTGFYEQYF,TRBV6-6,.,.,TRBJ2-7,14
TGTGCCAGCAGCCAAGATCGGGGTGCAGAGACAAAATATGGCTACACCTTC,CASSQDRGAETKYGYTF,TRBV14,.,.,TRBJ1-2,17
TGTGCCAGCAGCGTAGAAGCTAGCAGGGGCAATGAGCAGTTCTTC,CASSVEASRGNEQFF,TRBV9,.,.,TRBJ2-1,15
TGTGCTAGCAGCTTAGGGCCTGGTAGCACAGATACGCAGTATTTT,CASSLGPGSTDTQYF,TRBV7-7,.,.,TRBJ2-3,15
TGTGCCAGCAGCTTAGGGGACCCGGGACAAGGGTACGAGCAGTACTTC,CASSLGDPGQGYEQYF,TRBV7-6,.,few,TRBJ2-7,16
TGTGCCAGCTCAGGGACTAGCGGGAGTATCGATGAGCAGTTCTTC,CASSGTSGSIDEQFF,TRBV18,TRBD2,.,TRBJ2-1,15
TGTGCCAGCAGCCTTGGACAGCCTCTACCGAAAAACATTCAGTACTTC,CASSLGQPLPKNIQYF,TRBV5-6,.,.,TRBJ2-4,16
TGTGCCAGCAGTTACCAGTATCAGTACCAAGAGACCCAGTACTTC,CASSYQYQYQETQYF,TRBV6-5,.,few,TRBJ2-5,15
TGTGCCAGCAGTTCATCCCAGGGGGTTAACTACGAGCAGTACTTC,CASSSSQGVNYEQYF,TRBV28,TRBD1,.,TRBJ2-7,15
TGTGCCAGCAGCTTAGGACAGGGGGCGGTCTACGAGCAGTACTTC,CASSLGQGAVYEQYF,TRBV5-5,TRBD1,.,TRBJ2-7,15
TGCGCCAGCAGCTCCTTCAGCGGGGACTACGAGCAGTACTTC,CASSSFSGDYEQYF,TRBV5-1,TRBD2,.,TRBJ2-7,14
TGTGCCAGCTCACCCGGACAGCGACCAACCTACGAGCAGTACTTC,CASSPGQRPTYEQYF,TRBV18,.,.,TRBJ2-7,15
TGCGCCAGCAGTCAACCCGGGACTTACTCCTACAATGAGCAGTTCTTC,CASSQPGTYSYNEQFF,TRBV23-1,.,.,TRBJ2-1,16
TGTGCCAGCTCACCACGGGGGCCGGGACCCTACGAGCAGTACTTC,CASSPRGPGPYEQYF,TRBV18,.,.,TRBJ2-7,15
TGCGCCAGCAGCCAAGATCCGGACAGTACCTACGAGCAGTACTTC,CASSQDPDSTYEQYF,TRBV4-1,.,.,TRBJ2-7,15
TGTGCCAGCAGCGGGACAGGGGGCGGGGGCGAGCAGTACTTC,CASSGTGGGGEQYF,TRBV7-6,TRBD1,.,TRBJ2-7,14
TGTGCCTGGACCGCGGTGGGCAGGGGAACAGATACGCAGTATTTT,CAWTAVGRGTDTQYF,TRBV30,.,.,TRBJ2-3,15
TGTGCCAGCACCGCGGGTTCCGGGATCGGAGAAAAACTGTTTTTT,CASTAGSGIGEKLFF,TRBV7-9,.,once,TRBJ1-4,15
TGTGCCAGCAGTTTGGAGGGGTATAGCAATCAGCCCCAGCATTTT,CASSLEGYSNQPQHF,TRBV27,.,.,TRBJ1-5,15
TGTGCCAGCAGCGGTAACACGGGAGTAACCGGGGAGCTGTTTTTT,CASSGNTGVTGELFF,TRBV9,.,.,TRBJ2-2,15
TGTGCCACCAGCAGAGATGGGGCGGGGGACACTGAAGCTTTCTTT,CATSRDGAGDTEAFF,TRBV15,.,.,TRBJ1-1,15